This T cell receptor beta chain is from a study of cytomegalovirus exposure and HLA in healthy donors (dated by TCRdb to between 2016 and 2019). Regarding the research as a whole: An earlier analysis of about 530 of the donors reported about 280 Gb of sequence data and 100 million to 120 million unique TCR beta sequences obtained from roughly 180 million T cells. An early release covering roughly 600 HLA-typed donors comprised about 320 gigabases of sequencing data and around 85 million unique TCR sequences. Of the approximately 400 genotyped donors, approximately 81% were placed in the genetic ancestry cluster associated with self-reported Caucasian donors. The study aimed to test whether cataloging public T cell receptors could reveal signatures of past pathogen exposure. Using immunosequencing, the study profiled T cell repertoires from 666 subjects and related those repertoires to cytomegalovirus serostatus. Along with the roughly 700-subject first cohort, a separate validation cohort of over a hundred different subjects was used. To predict cytomegalovirus infection status, the study combined high-throughput TCR immunosequencing, statistical association of individual TCRs with disease status, and machine learning. To study patterns of TCR occurrence, a later analysis re-analyzed previously published TCR beta repertoires from around 660 donors and added high-resolution HLA genotyping. In the later analysis, no new phenotypic data were used to find candidate immune exposures; instead, reliance was placed on TCR beta sequences and their occurrence across donors. To decide whether each TCR beta V gene segment behaved as functional or pseudogenic, an earlier analysis of fewer than 750 of the donors relied on high-throughput TCR beta sequencing. Alongside the repertoire data, information on donor age, sex, ethnicity and CMV serostatus was compiled. Genome-wide SNP genotypes for about 65% of the 666 donors were used in a later genetic analysis, which treated that subset as a discovery cohort. Every discovery cohort repertoire had been produced on one sequencing platform. HLA typing covered class I and class II loci at four-digit resolution. The number of donors typed differed by locus, with roughly 620-640 for A, B, C, DRB1 and DQB1, roughly 520 for DQA1, approximately 580 for DPA1, and approximately 470 for DPB1. About five DR-DQ haplotypes were handled as single units for association and clustering, since linkage in the cohort was strong. Among roughly 400 genotyped donors of the cohort, an average of about 240,000 unique TCR beta nucleotide sequences were sequenced per donor, about a sixth of them non-productive. General findings and caveats noted by the study authors: The earlier analysis of fewer than 750 of the donors excluded some 16 rarely observed V segments, including chromosome 9 orphons, because counts were too low. In a later analysis, TCR association rates were found to vary across HLA loci, with the most associated TCRs seen for DRB1 alleles and the fewest for HLA-C alleles. According to the authors, the approach could potentially be generalized to other disease states and immunological phenotypes. A later genetic analysis associated a missense DCLRE1C variant with V-gene and J-gene trimming of TCR beta chains, and an independent cohort replicated the association. A few of the identified cytomegalovirus-associated TCR beta chains were confirmed in vitro to be specific for cytomegalovirus antigens. This cohort had only TCR beta chains sequenced, and the lack of alpha or paired-chain data limited which features could be detected. Compared with equally common non-associated chains, HLA-associated TCR beta chains in a later analysis were more clonally expanded and had lower generation probabilities. A later genetic analysis reported fewer N-insertions in productive TCRs among donors in an Asian-associated ancestry cluster than the approximately 670-donor mean. A cluster of highly shared sequence variants was judged likely to be a technical artifact of the sequencing pipeline. Assigning TCR associations to individual alleles was difficult when HLA alleles, especially DR and DQ, strongly co-occurred. The only immune exposure information available for the cohort was CMV serostatus. In an earlier analysis of approximately 590 of the donors, most TCR beta V segments were observed in productive rearrangements about 87% or about 30% of the time, broadly matching IMGT annotations. At a false discovery rate of 0.05, a later analysis linked fewer than 20,000 TCR beta sequences to specific HLA alleles. A further reported finding was that TCR beta sequences accurately predicted the HLA-A and HLA-B alleles for most subjects in the first cohort. A later analysis found that most CMV-associated TCR beta chains appeared HLA-restricted, with HLA associations seemingly driven largely by CMV exposure. In a later analysis, several top co-occurrence clusters were reported to appear linked to parvovirus B19, influenza, CMV and Epstein-Barr virus. Most TCR sequences were seen in very few donors, while some public TCRs were found in many individuals. Correlated functional status among segregating V segments might be attributable to linkage disequilibrium, but an unknown experimental factor could not be ruled out. The study listed 150 to 200 TCR beta chains as associated with cytomegalovirus. Some IMGT-functional V segments, including TRBV6-2 and TRBV6-3, could not be distinguished by the 87-base-pair reads and were therefore excluded. Because HLA typing was missing for some donors at each locus, association tests included only the typed subset. The classifier was reported to diagnose cytomegalovirus status with high specificity and sensitivity in both the original and validation cohorts. Sequencing depth was assumed to be roughly uniform across donors in the presence/absence analyses, though that assumption may not hold.

The CDR3 sequence holds 15 residues, the cysteine and phenylalanine included. The read is trimmed to its CDR3 DNA, 45 bases read in frame from base 1. CDR1 is given as MNHNS and CDR2 as SASEGT, both from the germline V gene. The germline ends are 13 bases apart after V is trimmed by 4 bases and J by 1 base. To prepare the library, the immunoSEQ multiplex PCR assay was applied. A mixture of 60 forward primers for TCR Vbeta segments and 13 reverse primers for TCR Jbeta segments was used in the multiplex PCR. A multiplex PCR assay on genomic DNA amplified the CDR3 region of rearranged TCR beta genes. Amplified TCR beta libraries were sequenced as 87-base-pair reads on the Illumina HiSeq System. Processing in the source paper ran as follows. A later analysis counted tens of millions of unique TCR beta chains across the 700 or so repertoires, and 9.5 million to 11 million of these chains were shared by at least two donors. Raw reads were error-corrected and collapsed into unique sequences with a nearest-neighbor algorithm that merged closely related sequences to remove PCR and sequencing errors. CDR3 sequences were aligned to IMGT reference sequences to assign V, D and J gene segments. Each retained sequence needed at least a six-nucleotide match to both a V gene segment and a J gene segment. Rearrangements were classified as productive when the CDR3 lacked stop codons and remained in frame with V and J, and all other rearrangements were classified as non-productive. Following IMGT convention, CDR3 was defined as the stretch from the second conserved V-encoded cysteine up to the conserved J-encoded phenylalanine. The earlier analysis of roughly 590 of the donors excluded any sequence lacking an unambiguous match to a single V gene segment. In an earlier analysis of 587 of the donors, V segments were called functional above 56.7% productive rearrangements and were called segregating when the between-donor standard deviation exceeded 5%. To diagnose cytomegalovirus status from the catalog of TCR beta chain sequences, a statistical classification framework was built. In a later analysis, TCR nucleotide sequences were compared against IMGT/GENE-DB human TR gene sequences so that V and J genes could be assigned. Using the TCRdist pipeline, a later analysis assigned CDR3 sequences along with most-parsimonious VDJ recombination scenarios. In a later analysis, each TCR beta chain was defined by its CDR3 amino acid sequence together with its V-gene family, and reads without a unique V-gene family were excluded. As a way to deal with suspected cross-contamination and a sequencing artifact, a later analysis dropped 450 to 600 nucleotide sequences that were highly shared and had low generation probability. In a later analysis, a clonal expansion index for each public chain was calculated from normalized within-repertoire ranks of inferred template counts. A later analysis computed generation probabilities with a VDJ recombination model fitted to out-of-frame rearrangements, and checked the results against IGoR. Hypergeometric tests were used in a later analysis to score TCR-TCR, TCR-HLA and TCR-CMV co-occurrence, with a repertoire-size bias correction applied to the TCR pairs. A later analysis estimated false discovery rates by permuting HLA or CMV assignments 20 times. A later analysis grouped co-occurring TCRs with DBSCAN, adding TCRdist sequence similarity when clustering within HLA-allele-positive subsets. Repertoires with fewer than 30,000 or more than 120,000 public chains were left out of co-occurrence clustering, as were roughly five repertoires with anomalous nucleotide sharing. TCRdb retrieved this table from immuneACCESS and kept in-frame rearrangements only. Not all clones are present; in checked studies, unresolved V genes account for under half, and no reason is known for the remainder. V and J calls and clone size are as listed in that table; D and trimming were resolved from the DNA. The sample table lists 150,000 to 200,000 clones, roughly four fifths of them with a count of one. 4.8% of the sample is in the top ten clones.

Note on this clone: Its cognate antigen has yet to be identified. The sample holds no much larger clone one base away, and base qualities are not on file.

The cohort consisted of 650 to 850 healthy bone marrow donors. All cohort members were sampled while nominally healthy, although unrecorded immune exposures were likely present. The donor was CMV seropositive and belonged to the group of 250 to 300 seropositive cohort members. A peripheral blood sample was provided by each donor, and peripheral blood mononuclear cells were used for TCR beta sequencing. Genomic DNA was extracted from the blood cell samples with the Qiagen DNeasy Blood Extraction Kit. The chain is encoded by TRBV6-1 joined to TRBJ1-1, with the D gene too uncertain to name. The TCR comes from a girl between 5 and 17 years old in good health and CMV-seropositive. Sequenced: PBMCs. CDR3 reads: CASSGRPTQNTEAFF. The DNA sequence is given as TGTGCCAGCAGTGGGCGTCCGACACAGAACACTGAAGCTTTCTTT.